This T cell receptor (beta chain) was identified in a study of blood T cell repertoires in COVID-19. Study-level background: Acute and convalescent COVID-19 samples came from the United States, Italy and Spain. PBMCs, B-cell-depleted T cells, or T cells provided the cDNA or gDNA that made up the material.

The CDR3 runs to 14 residues. Germline-derived CDR1 and CDR2 are MNHEY and SVGAGI. J was trimmed by 4 bases and V by 6 bases; bases with no gene match: 8. In its sample, this clone was seen once. Per the authors' pipeline: By means of reference gene primer amplification, nucleated cell counts were estimated. The assay was immunoSEQ multiplex PCR, and TCRdb's table has in-frame clones only and misses some. The DNA gave D and trimming, while V, J and clone size come from that table. The table shows 30,000 to 45,000 clones, with 70% to 90% occurring only once. Sequencing used peripheral blood. The J gene is TRBJ1-1, the V gene TRBV6-5, with 7 bases matching TRBD1. This sequence was found in a woman between 70 and 85 years old with active COVID-19. The CDR3 protein is CASRRGQVLTEAFF. The CDR3 bases are TGTGCCAGCAGACGTGGACAGGTCCTCACTGAAGCTTTCTTT.